This T cell receptor (beta chain) was obtained from a study of breast tumors, draining lymph nodes, adjacent tissues (dated by TCRdb to the mid-2010s). Concerning the study at large: TCR beta repertoires were compared across tumor, adjacent nontumor tissue and axillary lymph nodes obtained from breast cancer patients. In human breast cancer, the study set out to evaluate how tumor, surrounding tissue and draining lymph node repertoires relate to one another and whether T cells may move between these sites.

This sample was sequenced with an Illumina HiSeq 2000. TCR beta chain libraries were generated through multiplex PCR amplification. The amplified TCR beta chain products were analyzed by high-throughput sequencing. TCRdb handled the public reads itself, with Q25 trimming in fastp and clone calling in MiXCR, and kept productive beta chains. Each CDR3 protein gets just one entry, which takes the most common genes and DNA from the rows behind it. The sample table contains about 200,000 distinct CDR3 sequences; only one count was recorded for 31% of them. Around 4.4% of the sample lies in the top ten. A note on this clonotype: Its binding antigen is unknown. Base quality data are lacking; no much larger clone is found one base away.

The axillary draining lymph nodes of breast cancer patients were the source of the lymph node samples. Broader findings and caveats from the paper: The conclusion that tumor T cells originate in lymph nodes was presented as consistent with a hypothesis rather than as directly demonstrated. Tumor T-cell repertoires showed less diversity than lymph node repertoires and more diversity than nontumor tissue repertoires, and tumor T-cell repertoires showed preferential V and J gene usage. The data were considered consistent with most tumor T cells being derived from the lymph node and subsequently expanding within tumor tissue. In luminal-like breast cancer, tumor and nontumor tissue repertoires resembled each other significantly more than in basal-like breast cancer.

Source material: axillary lymph node tissue. The receptor's source is a female donor with breast cancer. Some clones in this sample may be carry-over from other donors' samples.

The sequenced DNA: TGTGCCAGCAGTCTTGACAGCTACGAGCAGTTCTTC. It encodes CASSLDSYEQFF. The chain employs TRBV28 and TRBJ2-1; a tentative D match to TRBD1 spans 5 bases. A distance of 12 bases separates the germline ends of V and J, which lose 5 bases and 10 bases respectively. The germline V gene supplies CDR1 MDHEN and CDR2 SYDVKM. The CDR3 holds 12 amino acids from the cysteine to the phenylalanine. The CDR3 DNA has 36 bases and is translated from base 1.